This TCR beta chain was found in a study of regulatory T cells in long-lasting Graves disease. This clonotype was seen a few times. TCR beta libraries were built with iRepertoire HTBI primers and Arm-PCR of CDR3 regions. TCRdb independently ran MiXCR on the multiplex PCR reads; one entry per CDR3 protein. The repertoire holds around 360,000 distinct CDR3 sequences, with 15% to 20% as singletons. Time point here: newly diagnosed GD, antithyroid drugs for less than 3 months. RNA isolated from PBMCs was used to make the TCR library. From germline, CDR1 is SQVTM and CDR2 ANQGSEA. V dropped 7 bases and J dropped 1 base, with 10 bases sitting between them. This CDR3 spans 13 amino acids. These same records also appear under a second study, on T cells in Graves' hyperthyroidism and ophthalmopathy.

Sequencing was performed on peripheral blood mononuclear cells (PBMCs), taken at new diagnosis, from a patient treated with antithyroid drugs. The V gene is TRBV29-1, the J gene TRBJ2-2; the D gene is possibly TRBD1 (6 bases). The origin of this receptor is a woman younger than 35 with Graves disease. The CDR3 sequence: CSAGTRNTGELFF. The CDR3 region has the DNA TGCAGCGCCGGGACAAGGAACACCGGGGAGCTGTTTTTT.